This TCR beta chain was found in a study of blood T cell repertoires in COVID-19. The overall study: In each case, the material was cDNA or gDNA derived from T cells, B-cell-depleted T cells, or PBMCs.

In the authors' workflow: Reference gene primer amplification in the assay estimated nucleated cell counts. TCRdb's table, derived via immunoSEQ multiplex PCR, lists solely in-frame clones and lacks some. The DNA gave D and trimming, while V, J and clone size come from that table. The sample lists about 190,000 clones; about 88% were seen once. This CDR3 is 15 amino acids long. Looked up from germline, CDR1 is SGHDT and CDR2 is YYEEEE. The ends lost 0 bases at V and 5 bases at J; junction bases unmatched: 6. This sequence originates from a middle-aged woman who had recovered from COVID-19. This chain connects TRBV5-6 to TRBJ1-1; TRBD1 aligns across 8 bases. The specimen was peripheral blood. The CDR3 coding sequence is TGTGCCAGCAGCTTGGTGGACAGGGATAGGACTGAAGCTTTCTTT. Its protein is CASSLVDRDRTEAFF.